This entry lists 27 T cell receptor beta chains sequenced from one sample in a study of human T cells and chemical hapten exposure. Time point indicated: pre-sensitization, week 0. Regarding treatment: therapeutic diphenylcyclopropenone sensitization with weekly scalp DPC. MiXCR, run by TCRdb on the RACE reads, gives a single entry per CDR3 protein. The data show tens of thousands of distinct CDR3 sequences, 11% seen once. Here the sequenced sample was whole blood, taken in connection with sensitization to the hapten diphenylcyclopropenone (DPC). These receptors were obtained from a woman in her 50s with alopecia areata. Some clones in this sample may be carry-over from other donors' samples.

V gene TRBV6-2 or TRBV6-3 combines with J gene TRBJ1-2; D remains ambiguous. Germline CDR1 and CDR2: MNHEY and SVGEGT. CDR3 length: 12 residues. V lost 5 bases and J 0 bases, leaving 4 bases between the germline ends. The CDR3 loop is CASSTANYGYTF. In DNA, the CDR3 is TGTGCCAGCAGTACGGCTAACTATGGCTACACCTTC.

Many counts were recorded for this clonotype. The J gene is TRBJ2-1, the V gene TRBV29-1; D ambiguous. With 3 bases removed from V and 10 bases from J, the gap between germline ends came to 16 bases. CDR1 and CDR2 from the germline V gene are SQVTM and ANQGSEA. This CDR3 contains 13 residues. The CDR3 protein is CSVEIIVAGEQFF. The CDR3 region has the DNA TGCAGCGTTGAGATTATTGTGGCTGGCGAGCAGTTCTTC.

This clonotype was observed at least ten times. The chain couples TRBV12-3 or TRBV12-4 to TRBJ2-1; maybe TRBD2 (5 bases). This CDR3 is 14 amino acids long. V dropped 2 bases and J dropped 9 bases, with 14 bases sitting between them. CDR3 region: CASSLNEGSTEQFF. Here the CDR3 DNA reads TGTGCCAGCAGTTTAAACGAGGGTTCGACTGAGCAGTTCTTC.

This clonotype came up many times. The chain links TRBV6-2 or TRBV6-3 to TRBJ2-7; weak D call: TRBD1 (5 bases). Trimming shortened V by 2 bases and J by 3 bases, and 11 bases separated the two germline ends. The CDR3 totals 14 residues. The germline CDR1 and CDR2 sequences are MNHEY and SVGEGT. The DNA for the CDR3 is TGTGCCAGCAGTTACACCCTCCAGGGCTACGAGCAGTACTTC. This translates into CASSYTLQGYEQYF.

The rearrangement links TRBV7-3 to TRBJ2-2; D perhaps matches TRBD2 (6 bases). The CDR3 is made up of 15 amino acids. Germline CDR1 and CDR2: SGHTA and FQGTGA. V shed 2 bases and J shed 4 bases, with 11 bases lying between them. CDR3 sequence: CASSLGLWGTGELFF. Written as DNA, the CDR3 is TGTGCCAGCAGCTTAGGACTATGGGGCACCGGGGAGCTGTTTTTT.

The sample holds many counts of this clonotype. The chain recombines TRBV6-5 with TRBJ2-7; no firm D call. The CDR3 is 13 residues long. CDR1 MNHEY and CDR2 SVGAGI come from the germline V gene. Trimming pared 4 bases from V and 0 bases from J, leaving 7 bases between. CDR3 coding DNA: TGTGCCAGCAGTTCTCGGGCCTCCTACGAGCAGTACTTC. Translating gives CASSSRASYEQYF.

V usage is TRBV7-9 and J usage is TRBJ2-1; the D call may be TRBD1 or TRBD2 (6 bases each). Germline V gives CDR1 SEHNR, CDR2 FQNEAQ (reference sequence). V lost 2 bases to trimming and J lost 0 bases, with 11 bases between them. The CDR3 totals 16 residues. In DNA, the CDR3 is TGTGCCAGCAGCTTAAGGGGGGAAAACTCCTACAATGAGCAGTTCTTC. It encodes CASSLRGENSYNEQFF.

This clonotype was counted many times. J is TRBJ2-1 and V is TRBV29-1; tentatively, D is TRBD2 (5 bases). Germline V gene sequence: CDR1 SQVTM, CDR2 ANQGSEA. CDR3 length equals 15 residues. Between the trimmed V and J ends, which lost 5 bases and 0 bases, there was a span of 14 bases. The CDR3 spells CSVMSGLSSYNEQFF. The CDR3 coding sequence is TGCAGCGTTATGAGCGGTCTTAGCTCCTACAATGAGCAGTTCTTC.

This clonotype was observed many times. The CDR3 nucleotides read TGTGCCAGCAGTTGGGGAGACCCCAGCAATGAGCAGTTCTTC. It encodes CASSWGDPSNEQFF. The J gene is TRBJ2-1, the V gene TRBV5-5, with D possibly TRBD2 on 5 matching bases. The CDR3 has 14 residues. In germline, CDR1 is SGHKS, CDR2 YYEKEE (reference sequence). Trimming took off 5 bases at V and 6 bases at J, with 15 bases between the two ends.

This clonotype was seen at least ten times. A junction boundary mismatches the germline segment, possibly from a read error. The chain is built from TRBV29-1 and TRBJ2-5; TRBD1 agrees at 9 bases. The CDR3 totals 14 residues. Germline V gene data show CDR1 as SQVTM and CDR2 as ANQGSEA. The DNA of the CDR3 is TGCAGCGTTGAACCACAGGGGGCCCAAAAGACCCAGTACTTC. Encoded protein: CSVEPQGAQKTQYF.

This chain links TRBV5-6 with TRBJ1-2; 10 bases agree with TRBD1. Trimming removed 1 base from V and 10 bases from J; junction bases left unmatched: 7. In germline, CDR1 is SGHDT, CDR2 YYEEEE. There are 14 residues in the CDR3. The CDR3 nucleotides read TGTGCCAGCAGCTTGAGGGACAGGGGAAGGGACTACACCTTC. As protein: CASSLRDRGRDYTF.

The CDR3 DNA reads as TGTGCCAGCAGTTCATCGCCGGGACAGCAGTTCTTC. Translated: CASSSSPGQQFF. J is TRBJ2-1 and V is TRBV28; the D gene could be TRBD1 or TRBD2 (5 bases each). The CDR3 runs to 12 residues. In germline, CDR1 is MDHEN, CDR2 SYDVKM. Trimming removed 4 bases from V and 11 bases from J, with 12 bases in between. Combining the CDR3 with reference TRBV28 and TRBJ2-1 gives the whole variable domain DVKVTQSSRYLVKRTGEKVFLECVQDMDHENMFWYRQDPGLGLRLIYFSYDVKMKEKGDIPEGYSVSREKKERFSLILESASTNQTSMYLCASSSSPGQQFFGPGTRLTVL.

The genes are TRBV18 and TRBJ2-7; no definite D call. The length of the CDR3 is 14 residues. CDR1 and CDR2 (germline): KGHSH, LQKENI. Between the trimmed V and J ends, which lost 3 bases and 1 base, there was a span of 10 bases. Written as DNA, the CDR3 is TGTGCCAGCTCACCGACATCAATATCCTACGAGCAGTACTTC. Protein product: CASSPTSISYEQYF.

This clonotype was counted ten times or more. J is TRBJ2-1 and V is TRBV3-1; TRBD2 aligns across 15 bases. There are 15 residues in the CDR3. After removal of 4 bases from V and 7 bases from J, the junction contained 2 bases not matched to a gene. CDR1 and CDR2 from the germline V gene are LGHDT and YNNKEL (reference sequence). The CDR3 sequence is CASSPGLAGGNEQFF. CDR3 in DNA: TGTGCCAGCAGCCCGGGACTAGCGGGAGGTAATGAGCAGTTCTTC.

Only a few counts were recorded for this clonotype. The V gene is TRBV7-2, the J gene TRBJ2-4; 10 bases are shared with TRBD2. The germline CDR1 and CDR2 sequences are SGHTA and FQGNSA. This CDR3 spans 18 amino acids. V was clipped by 3 bases and J by 0 bases; unmatched bases: 8. The CDR3 here is CASSFSSGGFLAKNIQYF. The CDR3 region has the DNA TGTGCCAGCAGCTTTAGTAGCGGGGGGTTCCTAGCCAAAAACATTCAGTACTTC.

This clonotype was counted many times. V is TRBV10-2 and J is TRBJ2-7; D might be TRBD1 or TRBD2, each matching 5 bases. The CDR3 contains 17 residues. Per germline, CDR1 WSHSY and CDR2 SAAADI. V lost 3 bases and J lost 4, with 22 bases in between. CDR3 sequence: CASSEATWGPREYEQYF. The CDR3 nucleotides are TGCGCCAGCAGTGAAGCGACCTGGGGCCCCAGGGAGTACGAGCAGTACTTC.

This chain links TRBV12-3 or TRBV12-4 with TRBJ1-3, with TRBD1 matching 7 bases. V shed 2 bases and J 4 bases; nucleotides not matched to a gene: 5. This CDR3 spans 15 amino acids. The CDR3 DNA reads as TGTGCCAGCAGTTTAAGGGGGCAGGGCGGAAACACCATATATTTT. Its translation is CASSLRGQGGNTIYF.

This clonotype has a count of ten or more. CDR3 residues: CASSPSDANTGELFF. The CDR3 DNA reads TGTGCCAGCTCACCATCCGACGCGAACACCGGGGAGCTGTTTTTT. The genes are TRBV18 and TRBJ2-2; D remains unclear. CDR1 is KGHSH and CDR2 is LQKENI in the germline V gene. The V end lost 2 bases, the J end lost 0 bases, and 7 bases lay between the germline ends. The CDR3 contains 15 residues.

The rearrangement uses TRBV9 and TRBJ1-2; TRBD1 aligns across 9 bases. J was trimmed by 2 bases and V by 4 bases; bases with no gene match: 3. The length of the CDR3 is 14 residues. From germline, CDR1 is SGDLS and CDR2 YYNGEE. DNA for the CDR3: TGTGCCAGCAGCATGGGACAGGGCAACTATGGCTACACCTTC. Translation: CASSMGQGNYGYTF.

The sample holds many counts of this clonotype. The V gene is TRBV3-1, the J gene TRBJ2-2, with 12 bases fitting TRBD2. The germline V gene encodes CDR1 LGHDT and CDR2 YNNKEL (reference sequence). The CDR3 consists of 20 residues. With V trimmed by 4 bases and J by 1 base, 13 bases remained unmatched. CDR3 residues: CASSRRKRTSGTMNTGELFF. As DNA, the CDR3 is TGTGCCAGCAGCCGGCGCAAAAGGACTAGCGGGACGATGAACACCGGGGAGCTGTTTTTT.

This clonotype was seen only a few times. The chain is built from TRBV2 and TRBJ2-5; 10 bases line up with TRBD1. CDR3 length equals 14 residues. Germline V gene lookup returns CDR1 SNHLY and CDR2 FYNNEI. V lost 8 bases to trimming and J lost 1 base; unmatched junction nucleotides: 4. The chain's CDR3 is CASQGQGSQETQYF. The CDR3 DNA reads as TGTGCCAGCCAGGGACAGGGGAGCCAAGAGACCCAGTACTTC.

This clonotype was observed many times. The chain uses TRBV19 and TRBJ1-5; 9 positions match TRBD1. Germline CDR1 is LNHDA and CDR2 is SQIVND (reference sequence). There are 14 residues in the CDR3. J was trimmed by 6 bases and V by 4 bases; bases with no gene match: 4. The CDR3 sequence is CASSKQGAGQPQHF. The CDR3 region has the DNA TGTGCCAGTAGTAAACAGGGGGCAGGTCAGCCCCAGCATTTT.

This clonotype was seen a handful of times. The chain links TRBV12-3 or TRBV12-4 to TRBJ2-4; no clear D gene. This CDR3 contains 11 residues. V lost 5 bases and J lost 8, with 7 bases in between. In DNA, the CDR3 is TGTGCCAGCAGTCTTCGGGACATTCAGTACTTC. Its protein is CASSLRDIQYF.

This clonotype was counted a few times. The rearrangement uses TRBV11-2 and TRBJ1-1, with D maybe TRBD1 (6 bases). Trimming shortened V by 6 bases and J by 12 bases, and 11 bases separated the two germline ends. The CDR3 has 10 amino acids. CDR1 is SGHAT, CDR2 FQNNGV, per germline. As DNA, the CDR3 is TGTGCCAGCAGGTTAACAGGGACTTTCTTT. Its translation is CASRLTGTFF.

This clonotype was seen a handful of times. The rearrangement links TRBV7-8 to TRBJ1-1, with a tentative D call TRBD1 (6 bases). The V gene lost 4 bases and the J gene lost 0 bases, with 9 bases spanning the gap. Germline V lookup: CDR1 SGHVS, CDR2 FQNEAQ. The CDR3 is 14 amino acids. This CDR3 is CASSSRQVNTEAFF. The CDR3 DNA reads TGTGCCAGCAGCTCCCGACAGGTGAACACTGAAGCTTTCTTT.

This clonotype has just a few counts. The genes are TRBV28 and TRBJ2-7, with 7 bases that match TRBD1. Germline CDR1 MDHEN, CDR2 SYDVKM. Unmatched junction bases numbered 7, after V lost 10 bases and J lost 4 bases. CDR3 length equals 12 residues. The CDR3 reads CATFDRAYEQYF. The CDR3 DNA sequence: TGTGCCACCTTCGACAGGGCTTACGAGCAGTACTTC.

This clonotype was seen a handful of times. The V call is TRBV7-8, the J call TRBJ2-1, with D maybe TRBD1 (6 bases). V dropped 2 bases and J dropped 4 bases, with 9 bases sitting between them. From germline, CDR1 is SGHVS and CDR2 FQNEAQ. The CDR3 contains 14 residues. The DNA of the CDR3 is TGTGCCAGCAGCTTAATCCAGGGGTACAATGAGCAGTTCTTC. Protein product: CASSLIQGYNEQFF.